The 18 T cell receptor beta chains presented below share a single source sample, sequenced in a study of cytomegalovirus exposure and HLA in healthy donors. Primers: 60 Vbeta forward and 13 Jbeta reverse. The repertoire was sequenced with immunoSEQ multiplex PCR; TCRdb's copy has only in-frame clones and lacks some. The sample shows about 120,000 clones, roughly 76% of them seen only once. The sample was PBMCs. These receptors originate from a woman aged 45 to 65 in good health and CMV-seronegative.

CDR3 nucleotides: TGTGCCAGCAACCACAGGGGAGATACCGGGGAGCTGTTTTTT. As protein: CASNHRGDTGELFF. The rearrangement links TRBV2 to TRBJ2-2, with 7 bases identical to TRBD1. The CDR3 spans 14 residues. Germline trimming cut 7 bases from V and 5 bases from J; bases unmatched to any gene: 7. From germline, CDR1 is SNHLY and CDR2 FYNNEI.

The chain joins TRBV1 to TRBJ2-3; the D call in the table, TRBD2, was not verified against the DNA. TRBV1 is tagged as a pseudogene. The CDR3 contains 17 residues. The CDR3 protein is CTSSQDPASDFTDTQYF. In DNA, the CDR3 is TGCACCAGCAGCCAAGATCCGGCTAGCGATTTCACAGATACGCAGTATTTT.

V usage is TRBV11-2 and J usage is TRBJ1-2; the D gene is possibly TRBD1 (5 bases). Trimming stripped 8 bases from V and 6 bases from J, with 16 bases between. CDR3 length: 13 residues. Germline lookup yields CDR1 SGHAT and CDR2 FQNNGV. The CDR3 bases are TGTGCCAGCGGCCAAGGGGCAGAAAATGGCTACACCTTC. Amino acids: CASGQGAENGYTF.

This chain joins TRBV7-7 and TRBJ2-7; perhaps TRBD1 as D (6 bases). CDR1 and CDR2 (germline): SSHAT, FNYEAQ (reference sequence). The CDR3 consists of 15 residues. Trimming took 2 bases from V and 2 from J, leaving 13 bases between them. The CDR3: CASSLSRDTTYEQYF. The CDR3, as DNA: TGTGCCAGCAGCTTAAGCCGGGACACTACCTACGAGCAGTACTTC.

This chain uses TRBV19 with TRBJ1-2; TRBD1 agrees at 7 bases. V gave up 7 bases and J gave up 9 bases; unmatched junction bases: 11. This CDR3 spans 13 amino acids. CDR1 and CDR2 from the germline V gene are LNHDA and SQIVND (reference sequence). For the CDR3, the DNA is TGTGCCAGTAACGCGGACAGGTTAGGGAGCTACACCTTC. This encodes CASNADRLGSYTF.

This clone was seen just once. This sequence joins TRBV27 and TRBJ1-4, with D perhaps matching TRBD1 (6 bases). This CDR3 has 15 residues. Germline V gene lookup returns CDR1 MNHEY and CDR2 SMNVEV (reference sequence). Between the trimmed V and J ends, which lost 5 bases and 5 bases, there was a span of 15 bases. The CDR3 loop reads CASSPVTGKNEKLFF. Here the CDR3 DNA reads TGTGCCAGCAGTCCCGTAACAGGGAAGAATGAAAAACTGTTTTTT.

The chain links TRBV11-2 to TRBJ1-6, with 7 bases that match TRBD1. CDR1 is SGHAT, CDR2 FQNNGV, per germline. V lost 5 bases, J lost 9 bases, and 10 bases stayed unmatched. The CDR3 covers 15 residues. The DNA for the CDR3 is TGTGCCAGCAGCACGGGAACAGGGGTAGGTTCACCCCTCCACTTT. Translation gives CASSTGTGVGSPLHF.

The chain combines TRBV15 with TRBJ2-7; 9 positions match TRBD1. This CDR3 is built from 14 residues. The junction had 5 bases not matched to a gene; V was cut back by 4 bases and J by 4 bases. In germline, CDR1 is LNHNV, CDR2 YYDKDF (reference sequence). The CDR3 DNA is TGTGCCACCAGCAAGACAGGGGGGGTTTACGAGCAGTACTTC. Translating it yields CATSKTGGVYEQYF.

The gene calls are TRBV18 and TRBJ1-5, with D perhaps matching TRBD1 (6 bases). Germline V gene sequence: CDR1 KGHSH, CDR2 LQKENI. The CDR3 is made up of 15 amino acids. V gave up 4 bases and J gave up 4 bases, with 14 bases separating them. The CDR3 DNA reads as TGTGCCAGCTCACGTGGCAGGGGCGAGAATCAGCCCCAGCATTTT. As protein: CASSRGRGENQPQHF. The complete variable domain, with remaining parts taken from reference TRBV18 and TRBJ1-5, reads NAGVMQNPRHLVRRRGQEARLRCSPMKGHSHVYWYRQLPEEGLKFMVYLQKENIIDESGMPKERFSAEFPKEGPSILRIQQVVRGDSAAYFCASSRGRGENQPQHFGDGTRLSIL.

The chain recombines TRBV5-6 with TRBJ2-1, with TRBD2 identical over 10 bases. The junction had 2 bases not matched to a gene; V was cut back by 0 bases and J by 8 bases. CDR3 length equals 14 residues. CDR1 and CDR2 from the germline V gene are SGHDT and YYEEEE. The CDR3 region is CASSLGLAGDEQFF. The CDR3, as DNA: TGTGCCAGCAGCTTGGGACTAGCGGGCGATGAGCAGTTCTTC.

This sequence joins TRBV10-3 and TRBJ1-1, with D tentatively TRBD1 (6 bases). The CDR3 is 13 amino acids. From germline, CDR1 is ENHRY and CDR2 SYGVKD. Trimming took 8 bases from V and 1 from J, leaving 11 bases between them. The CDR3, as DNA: TGTGCCATCCAGGACAGTCCGAACACTGAAGCTTTCTTT. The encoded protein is CAIQDSPNTEAFF.

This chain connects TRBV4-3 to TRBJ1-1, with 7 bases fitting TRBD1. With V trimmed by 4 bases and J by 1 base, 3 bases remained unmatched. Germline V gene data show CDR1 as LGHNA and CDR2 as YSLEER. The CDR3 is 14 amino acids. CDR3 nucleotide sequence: TGCGCCAGCAGCCGATCAGGGGGGAACACTGAAGCTTTCTTT. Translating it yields CASSRSGGNTEAFF.

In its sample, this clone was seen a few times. The CDR3 coding sequence is TGTGCCAGCAGTTTAGCTCTAGCCCGACCCACCTACGAGCAGTACTTC. Its protein is CASSLALARPTYEQYF. V and J are TRBV27 and TRBJ2-7, with D possibly being TRBD2 (5 bases). Germline lookup yields CDR1 MNHEY and CDR2 SMNVEV (reference sequence). CDR3 length equals 16 residues. Trimming shortened V by 2 bases and J by 2 bases, and 16 bases separated the two germline ends.

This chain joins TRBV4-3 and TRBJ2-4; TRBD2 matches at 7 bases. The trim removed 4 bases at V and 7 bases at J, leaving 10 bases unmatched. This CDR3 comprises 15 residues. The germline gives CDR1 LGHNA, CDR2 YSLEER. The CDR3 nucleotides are TGCGCCAGCAGCCGCTTTAGCGGGTTAGGGAACATTCAGTACTTC. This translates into CASSRFSGLGNIQYF.

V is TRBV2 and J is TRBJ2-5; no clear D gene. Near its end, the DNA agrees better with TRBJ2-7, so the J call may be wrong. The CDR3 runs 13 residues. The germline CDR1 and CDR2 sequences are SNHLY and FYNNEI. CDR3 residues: CASSPRGTYEQYF. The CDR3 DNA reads TGTGCCAGCAGTCCTCGCGGTACCTACGAGCAGTACTTC.

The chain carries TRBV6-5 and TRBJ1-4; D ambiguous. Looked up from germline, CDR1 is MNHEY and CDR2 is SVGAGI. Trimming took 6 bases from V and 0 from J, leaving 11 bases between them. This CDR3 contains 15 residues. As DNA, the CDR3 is TGTGCCAGCAGCTCCAACTTTGCAACTAATGAAAAACTGTTTTTT. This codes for CASSSNFATNEKLFF.

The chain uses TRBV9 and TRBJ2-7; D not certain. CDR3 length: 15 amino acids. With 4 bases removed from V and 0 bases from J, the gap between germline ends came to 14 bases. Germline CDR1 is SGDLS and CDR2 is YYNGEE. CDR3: CASSRGVSSSYEQYF. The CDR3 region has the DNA TGTGCCAGCAGCAGAGGCGTCAGTAGCTCCTACGAGCAGTACTTC. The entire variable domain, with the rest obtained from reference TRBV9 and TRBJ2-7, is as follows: DSGVTQTPKHLITATGQRVTLRCSPRSGDLSVYWYQQSLDQGLQFLIQYYNGEERAKGNILERFSAQQFPDLHSELNLSSLELGDSALYFCASSRGVSSSYEQYFGPGTRLTVT.

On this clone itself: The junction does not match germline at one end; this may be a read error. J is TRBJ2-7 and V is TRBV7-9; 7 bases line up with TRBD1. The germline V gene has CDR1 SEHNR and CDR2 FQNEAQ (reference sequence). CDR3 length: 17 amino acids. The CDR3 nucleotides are TGTTCCAGCAGCCACCGCCCTCTTGGGACAGTGCGCTACGAGCAGTACTTC. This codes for CSSSHRPLGTVRYEQYF.